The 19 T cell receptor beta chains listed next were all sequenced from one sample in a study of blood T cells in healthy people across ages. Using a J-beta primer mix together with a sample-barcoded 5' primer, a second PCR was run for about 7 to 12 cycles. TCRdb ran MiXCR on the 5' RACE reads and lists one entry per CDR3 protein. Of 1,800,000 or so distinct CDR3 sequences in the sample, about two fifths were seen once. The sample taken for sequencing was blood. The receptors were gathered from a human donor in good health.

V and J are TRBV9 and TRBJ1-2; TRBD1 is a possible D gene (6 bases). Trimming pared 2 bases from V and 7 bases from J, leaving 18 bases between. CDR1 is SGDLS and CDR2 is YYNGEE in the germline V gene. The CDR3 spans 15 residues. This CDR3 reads CASSVDGGPMFGYTF. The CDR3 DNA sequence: TGTGCCAGCAGCGTGGATGGGGGGCCAATGTTTGGCTACACCTTC.

Here the CDR3 DNA reads TGTGCCACCTCATTAGACAGGGGTGCCTATGGCTACACCTTC. The encoded protein is CATSLDRGAYGYTF. The chain uses TRBV6-5 and TRBJ1-2; the match to TRBD1 covers 8 bases. The germline CDR1 and CDR2 sequences are MNHEY and SVGAGI. V dropped 10 bases and J dropped 4; count of bases not matched to a gene: 11. This CDR3 contains 14 residues.

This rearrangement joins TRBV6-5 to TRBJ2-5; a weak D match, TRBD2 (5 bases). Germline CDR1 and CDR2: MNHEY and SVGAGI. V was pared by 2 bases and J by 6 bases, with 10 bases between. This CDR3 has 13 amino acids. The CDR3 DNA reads TGTGCCAGCAGTTACCGGGGTTCGAAGACCCAGTACTTC. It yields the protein CASSYRGSKTQYF.

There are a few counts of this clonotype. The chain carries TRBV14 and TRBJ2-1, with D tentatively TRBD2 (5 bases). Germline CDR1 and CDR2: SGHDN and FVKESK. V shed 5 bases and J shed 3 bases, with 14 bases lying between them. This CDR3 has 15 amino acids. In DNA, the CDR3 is TGTGCCAGCAGCTTGCGGCCGGGGAGCTACAATGAGCAGTTCTTC. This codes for CASSLRPGSYNEQFF.

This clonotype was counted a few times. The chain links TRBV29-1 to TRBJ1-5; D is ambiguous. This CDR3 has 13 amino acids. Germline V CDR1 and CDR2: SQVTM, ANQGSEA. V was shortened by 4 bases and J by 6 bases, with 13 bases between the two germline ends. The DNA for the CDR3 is TGCAGCGTTGGGGAGGTAGAGGGTCAGCCCCAGCATTTT. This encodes CSVGEVEGQPQHF. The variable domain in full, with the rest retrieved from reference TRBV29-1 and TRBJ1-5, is SAVISQKPSRDICQRGTSLTIQCQVDSQVTMMFWYRQQPGQSLTLIATANQGSEATYESGFVIDKFPISRPNLTFSTLTVSNMSPEDSSIYLCSVGEVEGQPQHFGDGTRLSIL.

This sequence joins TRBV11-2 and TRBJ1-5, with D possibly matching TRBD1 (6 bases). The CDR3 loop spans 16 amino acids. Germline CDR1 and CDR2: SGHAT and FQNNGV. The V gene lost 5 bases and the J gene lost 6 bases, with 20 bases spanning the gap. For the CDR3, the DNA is TGTGCCAGCAGCCCGATGGTGGGGGCAATTGGTCAGCCCCAGCATTTT. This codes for CASSPMVGAIGQPQHF.

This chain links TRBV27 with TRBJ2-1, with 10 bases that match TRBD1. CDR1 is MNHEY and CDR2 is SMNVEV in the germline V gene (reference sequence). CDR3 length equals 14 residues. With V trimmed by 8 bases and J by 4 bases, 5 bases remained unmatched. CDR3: CASGWDRGYNEQFF. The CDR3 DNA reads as TGTGCCAGCGGTTGGGACAGGGGATACAATGAGCAGTTCTTC.

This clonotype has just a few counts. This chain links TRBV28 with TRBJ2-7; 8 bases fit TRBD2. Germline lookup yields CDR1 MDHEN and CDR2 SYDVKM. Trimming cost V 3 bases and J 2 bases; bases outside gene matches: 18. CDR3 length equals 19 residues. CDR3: CASSFNLVVNSGETYEQYF. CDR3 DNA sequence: TGTGCCAGCAGTTTCAACCTCGTGGTTAATAGCGGGGAAACCTACGAGCAGTACTTC.

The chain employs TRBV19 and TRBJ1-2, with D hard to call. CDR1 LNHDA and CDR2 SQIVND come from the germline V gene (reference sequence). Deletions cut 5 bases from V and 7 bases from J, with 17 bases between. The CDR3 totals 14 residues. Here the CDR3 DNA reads TGTGCCAGTAGTCCGGGGTCTAGGACGTTTGGCTACACCTTC. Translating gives CASSPGSRTFGYTF.

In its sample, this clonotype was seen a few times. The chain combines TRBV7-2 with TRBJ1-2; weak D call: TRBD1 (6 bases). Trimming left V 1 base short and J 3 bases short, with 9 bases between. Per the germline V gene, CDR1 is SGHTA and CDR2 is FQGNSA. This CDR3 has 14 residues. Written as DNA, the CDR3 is TGTGCCAGCAGCTTAGTGAGGACAGACTATGGCTACACCTTC. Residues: CASSLVRTDYGYTF.

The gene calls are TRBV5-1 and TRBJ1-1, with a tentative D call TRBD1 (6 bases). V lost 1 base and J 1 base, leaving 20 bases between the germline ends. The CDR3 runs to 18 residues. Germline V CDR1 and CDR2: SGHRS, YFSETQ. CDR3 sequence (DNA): TGCGCCAGCAGCTTGTCCCATTATCCGCCGACAGGGAACACTGAAGCTTTCTTT. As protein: CASSLSHYPPTGNTEAFF. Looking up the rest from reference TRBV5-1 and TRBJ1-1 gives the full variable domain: KAGVTQTPRYLIKTRGQQVTLSCSPISGHRSVSWYQQTPGQGLQFLFEYFSETQRNKGNFPGRFSGRQFSNSRSEMNVSTLELGDSALYLCASSLSHYPPTGNTEAFFGQGTRLTVV.

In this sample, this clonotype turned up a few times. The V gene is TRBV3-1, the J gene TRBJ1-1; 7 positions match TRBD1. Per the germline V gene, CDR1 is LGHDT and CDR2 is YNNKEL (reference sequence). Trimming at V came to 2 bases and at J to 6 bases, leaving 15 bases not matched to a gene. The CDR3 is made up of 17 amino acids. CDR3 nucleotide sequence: TGTGCCAGCAGCCAACCGGACGTCACAGGGGTAAAGGCTGAAGCTTTCTTT. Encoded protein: CASSQPDVTGVKAEAFF. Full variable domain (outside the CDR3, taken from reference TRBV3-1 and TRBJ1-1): DTAVSQTPKYLVTQMGNDKSIKCEQNLGHDTMYWYKQDSKKFLKIMFSYNNKELIINETVPNRFSPKSPDKAHLNLHINSLELGDSAVYFCASSQPDVTGVKAEAFFGQGTRLTVV.

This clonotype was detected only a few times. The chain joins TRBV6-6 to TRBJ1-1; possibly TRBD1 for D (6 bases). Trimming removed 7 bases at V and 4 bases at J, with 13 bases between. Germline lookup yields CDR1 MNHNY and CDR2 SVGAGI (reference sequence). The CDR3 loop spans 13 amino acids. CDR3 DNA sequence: TGTGCCAGCAAGTGGGGGCCTGGCACTGAAGCTTTCTTT. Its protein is CASKWGPGTEAFF.

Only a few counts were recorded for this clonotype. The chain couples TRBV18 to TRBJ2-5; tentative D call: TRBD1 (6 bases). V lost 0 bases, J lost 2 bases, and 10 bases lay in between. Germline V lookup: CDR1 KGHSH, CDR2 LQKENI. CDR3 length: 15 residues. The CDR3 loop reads CASSPPEQGQETQYF. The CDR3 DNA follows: TGTGCCAGCTCACCACCGGAGCAGGGGCAAGAGACCCAGTACTTC.

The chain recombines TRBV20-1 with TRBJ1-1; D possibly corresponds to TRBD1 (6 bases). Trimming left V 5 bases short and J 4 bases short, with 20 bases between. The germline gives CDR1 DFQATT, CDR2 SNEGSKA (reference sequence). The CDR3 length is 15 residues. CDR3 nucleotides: TGCAGTGCTGGTACAGGGCGAGTGATAGGCACTGAAGCTTTCTTT. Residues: CSAGTGRVIGTEAFF.

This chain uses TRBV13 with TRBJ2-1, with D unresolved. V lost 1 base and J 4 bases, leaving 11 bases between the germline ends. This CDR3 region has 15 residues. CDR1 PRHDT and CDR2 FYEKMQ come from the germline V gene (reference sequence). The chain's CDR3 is CASSLENRKYNEQFF. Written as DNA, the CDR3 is TGTGCCAGCAGCTTAGAAAATCGGAAATACAATGAGCAGTTCTTC.

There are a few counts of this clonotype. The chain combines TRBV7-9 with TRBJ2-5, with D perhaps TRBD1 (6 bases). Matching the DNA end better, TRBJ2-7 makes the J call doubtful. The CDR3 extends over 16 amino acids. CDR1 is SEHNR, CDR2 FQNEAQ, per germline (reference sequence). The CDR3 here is CASSAPTGPNAYEQYF. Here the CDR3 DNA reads TGTGCCAGCAGCGCACCTACAGGGCCAAACGCCTACGAGCAGTACTTC.

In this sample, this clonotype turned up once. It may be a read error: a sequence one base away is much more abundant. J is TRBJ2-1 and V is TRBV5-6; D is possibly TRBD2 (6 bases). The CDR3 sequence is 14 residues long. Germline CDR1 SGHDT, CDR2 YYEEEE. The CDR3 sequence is CANSRRGRGFEQFF. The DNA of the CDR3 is TGTGCCAACAGCCGCCGCGGGCGGGGATTCGAGCAGTTCTTC.

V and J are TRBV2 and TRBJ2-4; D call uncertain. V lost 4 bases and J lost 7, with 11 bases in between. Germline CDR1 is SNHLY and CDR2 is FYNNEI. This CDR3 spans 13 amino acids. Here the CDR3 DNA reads TGTGCCAGCAGTGCGGAAACAGTCAACATTCAGTACTTC. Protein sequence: CASSAETVNIQYF.